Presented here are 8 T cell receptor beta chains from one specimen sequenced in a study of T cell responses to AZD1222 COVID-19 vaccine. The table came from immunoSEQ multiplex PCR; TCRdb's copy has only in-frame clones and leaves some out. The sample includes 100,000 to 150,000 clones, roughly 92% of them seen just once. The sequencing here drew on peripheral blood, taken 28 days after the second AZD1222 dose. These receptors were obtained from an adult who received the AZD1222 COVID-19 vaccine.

This CDR3 reads CASSKPLAGGPTDTQYF. The CDR3 DNA reads as TGTGCCAGCAGCAAACCTCTAGCGGGAGGGCCAACAGATACGCAGTATTTT. V usage is TRBV11-2 and J usage is TRBJ2-3, with 12 bases identical to TRBD2. V trimming: 5 bases; J trimming: 3 bases; junction bases outside the gene matches: 9. This CDR3 is built from 17 residues. Germline CDR1 SGHAT, CDR2 FQNNGV.

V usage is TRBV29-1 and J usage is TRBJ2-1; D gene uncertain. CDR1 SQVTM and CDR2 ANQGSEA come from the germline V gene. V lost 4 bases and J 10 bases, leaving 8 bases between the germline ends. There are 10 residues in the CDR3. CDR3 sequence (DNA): TGCAGCGTTGGGTATCAAGAGCAGTTCTTC. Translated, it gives CSVGYQEQFF.

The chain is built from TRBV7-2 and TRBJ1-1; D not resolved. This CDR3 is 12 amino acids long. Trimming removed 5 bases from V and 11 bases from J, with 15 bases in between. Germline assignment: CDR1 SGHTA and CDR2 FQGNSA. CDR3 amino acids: CASSIGIPPAFF. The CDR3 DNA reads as TGTGCCAGCAGCATCGGGATCCCGCCGGCTTTCTTT.

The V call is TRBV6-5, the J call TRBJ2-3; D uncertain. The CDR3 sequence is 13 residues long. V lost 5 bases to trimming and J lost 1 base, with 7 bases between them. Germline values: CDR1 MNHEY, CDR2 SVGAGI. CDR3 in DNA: TGTGCCAGCAGTCTACCGGGCACAGATACGCAGTATTTT. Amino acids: CASSLPGTDTQYF.

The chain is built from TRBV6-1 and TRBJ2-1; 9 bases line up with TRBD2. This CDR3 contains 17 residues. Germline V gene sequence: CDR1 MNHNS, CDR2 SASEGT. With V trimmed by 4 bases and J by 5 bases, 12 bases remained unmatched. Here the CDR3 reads CASSVELAVAGDNEQFF. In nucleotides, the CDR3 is TGTGCCAGCAGTGTAGAATTGGCGGTAGCGGGAGACAATGAGCAGTTCTTC.

This CDR3 is CASSPQGRTNEKLFF. The DNA of the CDR3 is TGTGCCAGCAGTCCTCAGGGGCGTACTAATGAAAAACTGTTTTTT. The chain employs TRBV2 and TRBJ1-4, with D possibly being TRBD1 (6 bases). Germline V CDR1 and CDR2: SNHLY, FYNNEI. The CDR3 is 15 residues long. The V end was cut by 5 bases, the J end by 2 bases, with 12 bases between. Full variable domain (remainder filled in from reference TRBV2 and TRBJ1-4): EPEVTQTPSHQVTQMGQEVILRCVPISNHLYFYWYRQILGQKVEFLVSFYNNEISEKSEIFDDQFSVERPDGSNFTLKIRSTKLEDSAMYFCASSPQGRTNEKLFFGSGTQLSVL.

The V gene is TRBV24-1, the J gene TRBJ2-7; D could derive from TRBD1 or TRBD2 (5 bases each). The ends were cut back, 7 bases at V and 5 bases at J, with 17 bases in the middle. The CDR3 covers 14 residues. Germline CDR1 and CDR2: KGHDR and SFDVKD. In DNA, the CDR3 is TGTGCCACCAGCAAGACCGGGACGGCTAACGAGCAGTACTTC. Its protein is CATSKTGTANEQYF.

The CDR3, as DNA: TGTGCCAGTAGTCCCCGTGGGGATGGCGAGCAGTACTTC. Protein: CASSPRGDGEQYF. This rearrangement joins TRBV19 to TRBJ2-7; D is ambiguous. This CDR3 is 13 amino acids long. Trimming took off 5 bases at V and 6 bases at J, with 14 bases between the two ends. Germline lookup yields CDR1 LNHDA and CDR2 SQIVND (reference sequence).